This T cell receptor (beta chain) was captured by sequencing in a study of Graves' ophthalmopathy and Graves' hyperthyroidism. The study's findings and limits: The authors also found most expanded thyroid clonotypes above 0.001 frequency in blood.

The evidence that diagnosis relied on was clinical symptoms, serum thyroxine, TRAb, thyroid ultrasound and orbital computed tomography. A note on this clonotype: The antigen is unknown.

RNA transcripts were the source from which TCR beta CDR3 regions were amplified. Scientists carried out first-round RT-PCR using HTBI primers and then a second-round multiplex PCR. TCRdb fed the multiplex PCR reads into MiXCR, producing one record per CDR3 protein. The data hold 240,000 or so distinct CDR3 sequences, with around 50% observed a single time. The sequencing sample was made of peripheral blood. The source is an adult man with Graves' ophthalmopathy.

CDR3 in amino acids: CASRGLRTYEQYF. In DNA, the CDR3 is TGTGCCAGCAGGGGACTTCGAACCTACGAGCAGTACTTC. The chain uses TRBV12-3 or TRBV12-4 and TRBJ2-7; possibly TRBD2 for D (6 bases). V dropped 6 bases and J dropped 2 bases, with 11 bases sitting between them. The CDR3 contains 13 residues.